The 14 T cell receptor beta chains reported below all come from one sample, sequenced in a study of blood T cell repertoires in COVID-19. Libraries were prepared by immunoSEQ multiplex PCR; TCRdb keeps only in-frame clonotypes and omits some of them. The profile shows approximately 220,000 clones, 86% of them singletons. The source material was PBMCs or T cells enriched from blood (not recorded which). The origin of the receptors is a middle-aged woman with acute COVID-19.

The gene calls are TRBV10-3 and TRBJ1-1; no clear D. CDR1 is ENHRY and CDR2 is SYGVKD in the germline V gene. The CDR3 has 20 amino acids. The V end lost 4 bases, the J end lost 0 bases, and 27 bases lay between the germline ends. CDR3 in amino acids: CAISGGNSRAVGGLNTEAFF. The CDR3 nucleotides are TGTGCCATCAGTGGAGGGAATTCGAGGGCTGTGGGAGGATTGAACACTGAAGCTTTCTTT.

CDR3 nucleotide sequence: TGTGCCAGCAGTTACTCGCCAGGGGGACCAAACACTGAAGCTTTCTTT. Its translation is CASSYSPGGPNTEAFF. J is TRBJ1-1 and V is TRBV6-2 or TRBV6-3; TRBD1 matches 7 bases. CDR1 and CDR2 (germline): MNHEY, SVGEGT. The CDR3 extends over 16 amino acids. After removal of 0 bases from V and 2 bases from J, the junction contained 6 bases not matched to a gene.

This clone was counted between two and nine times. The CDR3 DNA is TGTGCCAGCAGCCAAGATGGGACGGGGACTGTCTATGGCTACACCTTC. This sequence encodes CASSQDGTGTVYGYTF. This chain links TRBV4-2 with TRBJ1-2; D is possibly TRBD1 (5 bases). The germline V and J ends were trimmed by 0 bases and 4 bases, with 15 bases remaining between them. Germline assignment: CDR1 LGHNA and CDR2 YNFKEQ. This CDR3 region has 16 residues.

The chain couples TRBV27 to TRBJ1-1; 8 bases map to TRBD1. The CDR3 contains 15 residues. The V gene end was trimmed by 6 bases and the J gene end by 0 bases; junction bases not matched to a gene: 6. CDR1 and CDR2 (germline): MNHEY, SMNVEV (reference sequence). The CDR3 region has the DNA TGTGCCAGCAGATACAGGGGGGGGATGAACACTGAAGCTTTCTTT. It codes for CASRYRGGMNTEAFF.

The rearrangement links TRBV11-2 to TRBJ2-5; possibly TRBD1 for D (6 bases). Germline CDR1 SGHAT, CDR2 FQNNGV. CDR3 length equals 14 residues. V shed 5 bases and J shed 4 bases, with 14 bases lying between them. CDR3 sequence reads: CASSRTQGRETQYF. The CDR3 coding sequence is TGTGCCAGCAGCCGAACCCAGGGGAGAGAGACCCAGTACTTC. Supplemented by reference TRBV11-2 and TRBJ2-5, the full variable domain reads EAGVAQSPRYKIIEKRQSVAFWCNPISGHATLYWYQQILGQGPKLLIQFQNNGVVDDSQLPKDRFSAERLKGVDSTLKIQPAKLEDSAVYLCASSRTQGRETQYFGPGTRLLVL.

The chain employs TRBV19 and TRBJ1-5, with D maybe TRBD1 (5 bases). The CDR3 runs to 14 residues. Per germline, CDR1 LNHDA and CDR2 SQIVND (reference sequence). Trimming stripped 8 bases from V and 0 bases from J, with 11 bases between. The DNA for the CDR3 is TGTGCCAGTCGACAGAGCTATAGCAATCAGCCCCAGCATTTT. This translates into CASRQSYSNQPQHF.

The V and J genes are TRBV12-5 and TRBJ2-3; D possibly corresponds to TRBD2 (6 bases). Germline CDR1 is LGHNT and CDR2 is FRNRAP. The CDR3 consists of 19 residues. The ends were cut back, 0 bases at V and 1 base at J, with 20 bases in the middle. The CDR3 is CASGLVLVEAGKGTDTQYF. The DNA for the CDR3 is TGTGCTAGTGGTTTGGTACTGGTAGAAGCGGGCAAAGGCACAGATACGCAGTATTTT.

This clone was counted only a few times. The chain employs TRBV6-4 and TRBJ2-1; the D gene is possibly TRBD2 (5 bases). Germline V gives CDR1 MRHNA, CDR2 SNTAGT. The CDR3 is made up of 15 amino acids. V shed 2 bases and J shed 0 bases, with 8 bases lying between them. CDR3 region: CASSDSEGSYNEQFF. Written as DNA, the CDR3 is TGTGCCAGCAGTGACAGCGAGGGCTCCTACAATGAGCAGTTCTTC.

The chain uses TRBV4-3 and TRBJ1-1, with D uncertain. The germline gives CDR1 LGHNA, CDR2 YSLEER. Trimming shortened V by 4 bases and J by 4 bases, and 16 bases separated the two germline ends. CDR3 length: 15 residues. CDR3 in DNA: TGCGCCAGCAGCCCAACGAACGCGCTTTTCACTGAAGCTTTCTTT. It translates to CASSPTNALFTEAFF.

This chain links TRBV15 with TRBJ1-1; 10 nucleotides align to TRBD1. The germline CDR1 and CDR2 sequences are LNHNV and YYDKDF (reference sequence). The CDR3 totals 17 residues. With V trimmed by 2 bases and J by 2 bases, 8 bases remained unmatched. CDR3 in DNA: TGTGCCACCAGCAGACCCAGACAGGGGGCGTTAAACACTGAAGCTTTCTTT. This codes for CATSRPRQGALNTEAFF.

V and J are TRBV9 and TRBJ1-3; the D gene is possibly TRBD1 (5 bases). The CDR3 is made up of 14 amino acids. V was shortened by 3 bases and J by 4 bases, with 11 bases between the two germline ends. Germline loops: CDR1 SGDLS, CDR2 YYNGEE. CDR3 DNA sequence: TGTGCCAGCAGCGCCCAGGAGGGGGGAAACACCATATATTTT. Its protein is CASSAQEGGNTIYF.

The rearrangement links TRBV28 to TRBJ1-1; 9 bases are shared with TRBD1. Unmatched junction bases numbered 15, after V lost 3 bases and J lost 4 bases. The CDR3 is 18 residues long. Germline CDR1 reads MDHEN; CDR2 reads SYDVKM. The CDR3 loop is CASSFRTGAGGRSTEAFF. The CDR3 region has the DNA TGTGCCAGCAGTTTTAGGACAGGGGCAGGGGGGAGGAGCACTGAAGCTTTCTTT.

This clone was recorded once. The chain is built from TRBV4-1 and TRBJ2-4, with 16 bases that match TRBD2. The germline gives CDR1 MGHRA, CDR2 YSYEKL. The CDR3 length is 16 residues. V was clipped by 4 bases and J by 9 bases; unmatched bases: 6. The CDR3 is CASSRGLAGGQSIQYF. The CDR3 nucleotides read TGCGCCAGCAGCCGGGGACTAGCGGGGGGGCAAAGCATTCAGTACTTC.

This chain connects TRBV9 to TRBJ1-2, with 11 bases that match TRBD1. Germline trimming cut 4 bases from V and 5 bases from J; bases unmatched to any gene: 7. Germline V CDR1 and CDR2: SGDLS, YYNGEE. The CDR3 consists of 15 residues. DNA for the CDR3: TGTGCCAGCAGCCTCGGACAGGGGGCGTCTTATGGCTACACCTTC. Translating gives CASSLGQGASYGYTF.